This T cell receptor beta chain was recorded in a study of a mutant IDH1 vaccine in newly diagnosed glioma. Study-wide context: Eight vaccinations were given in weeks 1, 3, 5, 7, 11, 15, 19 and 23. Prior therapy was radiotherapy, temozolomide, or both; most received both.

The sample's time point: week 11, during vaccination. Vaccination comprised doses that each held 300 ug of mutant IDH1 20-mer peptide, plus topical imiquimod. The length of the CDR3 is 14 residues. Germline CDR1 reads KGHSH; CDR2 reads LQKENI. V trimming: 6 bases; J trimming: 5 bases; junction bases outside the gene matches: 10. Generated by immunoSEQ multiplex PCR, the TCRdb table keeps only in-frame clones and is missing some. This table holds tens of thousands of clones, about four fifths found once. About this clone: The antigen remains undetermined.

J is TRBJ2-7 and V is TRBV18; TRBD1 matches at 7 bases. Source: PBMCs, taken from a glioma patient whose treatment included an IDH1 peptide vaccine. The TCR comes from a middle-aged man with glioma. The CDR3, as DNA: TGTGCCAGCTCCTCCGAGGGGGCCATGCACGAGCAGTACTTC. This translates into CASSSEGAMHEQYF.